Listed here is a single TCR beta chain. Its antigen is as yet unknown. This sample was included in a study of T-cell reconstitution after alpha-beta-depleted transplantation in children. The V and J ends lost 3 bases and 3 bases respectively, with 12 bases between them. CDR3 length: 14 residues. Germline CDR1 and CDR2: SGHNT and YENEEA. General study findings and limits: Expanded clones from the graft, numbering several hundred, reportedly supplied alpha-beta T cells about two months after transplant. When one year had passed after transplant, most T-cell counts and diversity came from newly produced T cells.

TCRbeta library construction was performed incorporating unique molecular identifiers. TCRdb called the PCR reads again in MiXCR, with one record for every CDR3 protein. Of around 580,000 distinct CDR3 sequences listed, more than 20% are singletons. The receptor comes from a boy under three years old who had a stem cell transplant for acute myeloid leukemia, so the T cells may come from the graft donor. The source was PBMCs, mostly from graft donor cells, collected 360 days after TCRalphabeta/CD19-depleted stem cell transplant. The chain has TRBV11-3 and TRBJ2-7; D is possibly TRBD1 or TRBD2 (5 bases each). The DNA for the CDR3 is TGTGCCAGCAGCTTCTCGAGGGGAGACTACGAGCAGTACTTC. It specifies CASSFSRGDYEQYF.